The next 27 T cell receptor beta chains were all read from a single sample in a study of CD8 T cells in ankylosing spondylitis. Via MiXCR, TCRdb re-called the 5' RACE reads, giving one row per CDR3 protein. Among 150,000 to 200,000 distinct CDR3 sequences, about 9.9% were seen once, and the ten largest hold 25% to 30%. The sequencing sample was made of blood, either unsorted or a sorted T cell fraction (not recorded which). Source of these receptors: a male donor with ankylosing spondylitis or in good health (not recorded which).

This clonotype was observed once. With a much larger clone just one base away, this may be a read error. The chain uses TRBV3-1 and TRBJ2-2, with 8 bases that match TRBD1. The V segment lost 5 bases and the J segment 7 bases; nucleotides outside the gene matches: 9. The CDR3 extends over 15 amino acids. Germline V gene data show CDR1 as LGHDT and CDR2 as YNNKEL (reference sequence). CDR3 sequence (DNA): TGTGCCAGCAGCGAAGGCCAGGGGGCGGGCGGGGAGCTGTTTTTT. It specifies CASSEGQGAGGELFF.

The chain employs TRBV6-5 and TRBJ1-2; D is unresolved. V lost 0 bases to trimming and J lost 8 bases, with 13 bases between them. The CDR3 consists of 14 residues. Germline V lookup: CDR1 MNHEY, CDR2 SVGAGI. The CDR3 here is CASSYSTVPRGYTF. The CDR3 coding sequence is TGTGCCAGCAGTTACTCCACAGTCCCCCGGGGCTACACCTTC.

The chain combines TRBV6-1 with TRBJ1-3; D not certain. Germline assignment: CDR1 MNHNS and CDR2 SASEGT. The ends were cut back, 0 bases at V and 4 bases at J, with 4 bases in the middle. The CDR3 spans 13 residues. The CDR3 coding sequence is TGTGCCAGCAGTGAAGCTGGGGGAAACACCATATATTTT. It specifies CASSEAGGNTIYF.

This chain links TRBV15 with TRBJ2-2, with 9 bases lining up with TRBD2. V lost 0 bases, J lost 7 bases, and 9 bases stayed unmatched. Per germline, CDR1 LNHNV and CDR2 YYDKDF (reference sequence). This CDR3 has 17 amino acids. CDR3 amino acids: CATSRDEASGIFGELFF. In nucleotides, the CDR3 is TGTGCCACCAGCAGAGATGAGGCTAGCGGGATTTTCGGGGAGCTGTTTTTT.

This clonotype was found a few times. The V and J genes are TRBV9 and TRBJ2-3; 13 nucleotides match TRBD2. CDR3 length: 16 residues. V dropped 4 bases and J dropped 4; count of bases not matched to a gene: 6. Germline V gives CDR1 SGDLS, CDR2 YYNGEE. CDR3 DNA sequence: TGTGCCAGCAGCCCTATGACTAGCGGGAGGCCAGATACGCAGTATTTT. Translated, it gives CASSPMTSGRPDTQYF. Looking up the rest from reference TRBV9 and TRBJ2-3 gives the full variable domain: DSGVTQTPKHLITATGQRVTLRCSPRSGDLSVYWYQQSLDQGLQFLIQYYNGEERAKGNILERFSAQQFPDLHSELNLSSLELGDSALYFCASSPMTSGRPDTQYFGPGTRLTVL.

This clonotype was counted ten times or more. This sequence joins TRBV27 and TRBJ2-3; maybe TRBD2 (7 bases). Trimming removed 5 bases from V and 1 base from J, with 10 bases in between. CDR1 is MNHEY, CDR2 SMNVEV, per germline (reference sequence). CDR3 size: 14 residues. The CDR3 region has the DNA TGTGCCAGCAGTAACGGGGGGCGCACAGATACGCAGTATTTT. Encoded protein: CASSNGGRTDTQYF.

Only a few counts were recorded for this clonotype. The V call is TRBV10-3, the J call TRBJ2-2; the D gene is possibly TRBD2 (6 bases). The CDR3 totals 16 residues. CDR1 and CDR2 from the germline V gene are ENHRY and SYGVKD. Between the trimmed V and J ends, which lost 2 bases and 0 bases, there was a span of 10 bases. CDR3 nucleotide sequence: TGTGCCATCAGTGAGATCGGGACTCCGAACACCGGGGAGCTGTTTTTT. Translating it yields CAISEIGTPNTGELFF.

The V call is TRBV11-2, the J call TRBJ2-7; maybe TRBD2 (6 bases). The CDR3 is made up of 12 amino acids. Germline V gives CDR1 SGHAT, CDR2 FQNNGV. V gave up 5 bases and J gave up 6 bases, with 11 bases separating them. The CDR3, as DNA: TGTGCCAGCAGCCGGGGGAGCGGCGAGCAGTACTTC. It is translated as CASSRGSGEQYF.

The chain links TRBV7-6 to TRBJ2-1, with 10 bases lining up with TRBD2. CDR3 size: 18 residues. V gave up 5 bases and J gave up 5 bases; unmatched junction bases: 15. Per the germline V gene, CDR1 is SGHVS and CDR2 is FNYEAQ. CDR3 protein: CASSRNRAAGGEDNEQFF. CDR3 nucleotides: TGTGCCAGCAGCCGGAATAGGGCAGCGGGGGGGGAAGACAATGAGCAGTTCTTC.

This clonotype was found a few times. The V call is TRBV7-8, the J call TRBJ1-2; 9 nucleotides match TRBD1. The CDR3 totals 16 residues. Germline loops: CDR1 SGHVS, CDR2 FQNEAQ. V lost 3 bases to trimming and J lost 7 bases; unmatched junction nucleotides: 12. CDR3 in DNA: TGTGCCAGCAGCTTTACGACCCGTACAGGGGGCGGTGGCTACACCTTC. It yields the protein CASSFTTRTGGGGYTF. Complete variable domain (other parts from reference TRBV7-8 and TRBJ1-2): GAGVSQSPRYKVAKRGQDVALRCDPISGHVSLFWYQQALGQGPEFLTYFQNEAQLDKSGLPSDRFFAERPEGSVSTLKIQRTQQEDSAVYLCASSFTTRTGGGGYTFGSGTRLTVV.

In its sample, this clonotype was seen many times. The chain links TRBV28 to TRBJ1-3; D possibly corresponds to TRBD1 (5 bases). The CDR3 spans 15 residues. With 7 bases removed from V and 2 bases from J, the gap between germline ends came to 15 bases. CDR1 MDHEN and CDR2 SYDVKM come from the germline V gene. CDR3 in amino acids: CASKSRTTPGNTIYF. The DNA for the CDR3 is TGTGCCAGCAAGTCCAGGACAACTCCTGGAAACACCATATATTTT.

The sample holds many counts of this clonotype. V is TRBV7-8 and J is TRBJ1-1; D perhaps matches TRBD1 (5 bases). V was trimmed by 5 bases and J by 5 bases, leaving 18 bases between them. The V gene's germline CDR1 is SGHVS and CDR2 FQNEAQ. CDR3 length: 15 amino acids. The CDR3 loop is CASSALRVQGTEAFF. The DNA of the CDR3 is TGTGCCAGCAGCGCCCTCAGGGTTCAGGGAACTGAAGCTTTCTTT.

This clonotype was detected ten times or more. The CDR3, as DNA: TGTGCCAGCAGTCTAGGGACAGTCTACGAGCAGTACTTC. Its translation is CASSLGTVYEQYF. J is TRBJ2-7 and V is TRBV12-3 or TRBV12-4; 7 nucleotides align to TRBD1. This CDR3 has 13 residues. V lost 5 bases to trimming and J lost 3 bases; unmatched junction nucleotides: 4.

The table lists this clonotype with many counts. The chain links TRBV27 to TRBJ2-1; D is ambiguous. The V end lost 3 bases, the J end lost 8 bases, and 11 bases lay between the germline ends. CDR1 MNHEY and CDR2 SMNVEV come from the germline V gene (reference sequence). The CDR3 has 13 residues. The CDR3 nucleotides read TGTGCCAGCAGTTTCAACTATAACGATGAGCAGTTCTTC. It is translated as CASSFNYNDEQFF.

This clonotype was seen ten or more times. The gene calls are TRBV7-9 and TRBJ1-5; D unclear. The CDR3 is 16 residues long. V lost 1 base and J lost 1, with 11 bases in between. Germline V gives CDR1 SEHNR, CDR2 FQNEAQ (reference sequence). In nucleotides, the CDR3 is TGTGCCAGCAGCTTAGACGGCTACGGGAGCAATCAGCCCCAGCATTTT. This codes for CASSLDGYGSNQPQHF.

This clonotype was seen ten or more times. The CDR3 DNA follows: TGCGCCAGCAGTGGAGGGGGCGCCGGCACAGATACGCAGTATTTT. Translated, it gives CASSGGGAGTDTQYF. The chain joins TRBV10-2 to TRBJ2-3; TRBD1 matches 7 bases. V shed 4 bases and J 1 base; nucleotides not matched to a gene: 5. Germline-derived CDR1 and CDR2 are WSHSY and SAAADI. CDR3 length: 15 residues.

This clonotype was detected ten times or more. The rearrangement joins TRBV12-3 or TRBV12-4 to TRBJ2-3; TRBD2 matches 8 bases. This CDR3 contains 12 residues. Trimming at V came to 5 bases and at J to 5 bases, leaving 0 bases not matched to a gene. The CDR3 coding sequence is TGTGCCAGCAGTCGGGAGGGAGATACGCAGTATTTT. Protein sequence: CASSREGDTQYF.

The chain recombines TRBV21-1 with TRBJ2-1; no DNA check was done on the table's D call, TRBD1. TRBV21-1 is noted as a pseudogene. The CDR3 length is 15 residues. CDR3: CASSPPGQGFIEQFF. For the CDR3, the DNA is TGTGCCAGCAGCCCCCCGGGACAGGGTTTCATTGAGCAGTTCTTC.

Many counts were recorded for this clonotype. J is TRBJ1-2 and V is TRBV20-1, with 7 bases lining up with TRBD1. After removal of 3 bases from V and 3 bases from J, the junction contained 4 bases not matched to a gene. The CDR3 is made up of 13 amino acids. Germline V gene lookup returns CDR1 DFQATT and CDR2 SNEGSKA (reference sequence). CDR3 sequence: CSAREGTDYGYTF. CDR3 sequence (DNA): TGCAGTGCTAGGGAGGGGACAGACTATGGCTACACCTTC.

The J gene is TRBJ2-7, the V gene TRBV7-2; D gene unclear. CDR3 length: 15 residues. Trimming pared 5 bases from V and 0 bases from J, leaving 14 bases between. CDR1 is SGHTA, CDR2 FQGNSA, per germline. CDR3 sequence reads: CASSPSLGSSYEQYF. Written as DNA, the CDR3 is TGTGCCAGCAGCCCTTCGTTAGGTAGCTCCTACGAGCAGTACTTC.

This clonotype was found many times. V gene TRBV10-3 combines with J gene TRBJ2-7; the D gene is possibly TRBD2 (5 bases). Germline V gene sequence: CDR1 ENHRY, CDR2 SYGVKD. Trimming removed 3 bases at V and 6 bases at J, with 15 bases between. There are 14 residues in the CDR3. The CDR3 nucleotides read TGTGCCATCAGTGAAATGGCAGGAGGTCGCGAGCAGTACTTC. It is translated as CAISEMAGGREQYF.

The rearrangement uses TRBV12-3 or TRBV12-4 and TRBJ1-2; the match to TRBD1 covers 9 bases. This CDR3 is built from 14 residues. With 5 bases clipped from V and 7 bases from J, the junction kept 8 bases outside the gene matches. In DNA, the CDR3 is TGTGCCAGCAGTCCACCGGGACAGGGAGGTGGCTACACCTTC. It is translated as CASSPPGQGGGYTF.

This clonotype was recorded a few times. This sequence joins TRBV24-1 and TRBJ2-2; the match to TRBD1 covers 8 bases. Trimming removed 2 bases from V and 0 bases from J; junction bases left unmatched: 4. CDR1 and CDR2 from the germline V gene are KGHDR and SFDVKD. The CDR3 loop spans 17 amino acids. DNA of the CDR3: TGTGCCACCAGTGATTGGGACAGGTCATCGAACACCGGGGAGCTGTTTTTT. Translation: CATSDWDRSSNTGELFF.

The V and J genes are TRBV11-2 and TRBJ1-2; 7 nucleotides align to TRBD1. The trim removed 1 base at V and 2 bases at J, leaving 4 bases unmatched. The CDR3 spans 15 residues. The germline V gene encodes CDR1 SGHAT and CDR2 FQNNGV. The CDR3 loop reads CASSLVAGGNYGYTF. For the CDR3, the DNA is TGTGCCAGCAGCTTAGTAGCAGGGGGAAACTATGGCTACACCTTC.

This clonotype was recorded many times. The gene calls are TRBV20-1 and TRBJ2-5; TRBD2 might be the D (6 bases). This CDR3 is 12 amino acids long. CDR1 DFQATT and CDR2 SNEGSKA come from the germline V gene (reference sequence). V was cut by 5 bases and J by 5 bases, with 12 bases left in between. CDR3 nucleotide sequence: TGCAGTGCTGGGCGGGGAAGGGAGACCCAGTACTTC. It is translated as CSAGRGRETQYF.

This clonotype was observed a handful of times. Germline is not matched at one junction end, which may reflect a read error. The rearrangement joins TRBV20-1 to TRBJ2-3; 8 nucleotides align to TRBD2. The CDR3 sequence is 17 residues long. Germline V gives CDR1 DFQATT, CDR2 SNEGSKA (reference sequence). The CDR3 nucleotides read TGCTGTGCTAGTGTCGGGAGGGATGGTTCGGGGACAGATACGCAGTATTTT. The encoded protein is CCASVGRDGSGTDTQYF.

The J gene is TRBJ1-6, the V gene TRBV10-3; D possibly corresponds to TRBD1 (6 bases). V was cut by 4 bases and J by 4 bases, with 17 bases left in between. Germline lookup yields CDR1 ENHRY and CDR2 SYGVKD. This CDR3 is built from 17 residues. CDR3 in DNA: TGTGCCATCAGTGCCACACGCGCCGGACAGTATAATTCACCCCTCCACTTT. Translated, it gives CAISATRAGQYNSPLHF.